In its sample, the clone carrying this TCR beta chain was seen a few times. These data originate in a study of T cells in Graves' hyperthyroidism and ophthalmopathy. V gave up 5 bases and J gave up 3 bases; unmatched junction bases: 8. This CDR3 has 15 residues. Germline V gene lookup returns CDR1 MNHEY and CDR2 SMNVEV (reference sequence). Using RNA transcripts as the source, TCR beta CDR3 regions were amplified. The HTBI primer set drove a first-round RT-PCR of the TCR CDR3. TCRdb reprocessed the multiplex PCR reads via MiXCR and lists one record per CDR3 protein. The sample consists of 600,000 or so distinct CDR3 sequences, 15% to 20% of them appearing once.

This sequence was found in a woman in her 30s with Graves' hyperthyroidism. The sequenced material came from blood. The chain is built from TRBV27 and TRBJ2-7, with 9 bases that match TRBD1. CDR3 amino acids: CASSKGTGGFYEQYF. For the CDR3, the DNA is TGTGCCAGCAGTAAAGGTACAGGGGGCTTCTACGAGCAGTACTTC.